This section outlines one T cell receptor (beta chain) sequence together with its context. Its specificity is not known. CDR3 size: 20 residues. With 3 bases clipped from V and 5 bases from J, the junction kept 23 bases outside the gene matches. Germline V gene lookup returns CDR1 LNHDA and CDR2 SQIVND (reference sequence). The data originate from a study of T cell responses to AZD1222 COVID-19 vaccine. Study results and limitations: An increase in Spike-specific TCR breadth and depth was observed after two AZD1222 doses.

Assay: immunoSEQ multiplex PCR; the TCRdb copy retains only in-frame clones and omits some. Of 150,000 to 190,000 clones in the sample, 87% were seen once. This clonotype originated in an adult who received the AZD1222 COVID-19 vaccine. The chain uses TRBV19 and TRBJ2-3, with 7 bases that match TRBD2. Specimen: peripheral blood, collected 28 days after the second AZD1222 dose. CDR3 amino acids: CASSMSAGRVAARREDTQYF. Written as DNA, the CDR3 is TGTGCCAGTAGTATGAGCGCGGGGAGGGTAGCGGCCCGGCGGGAAGATACGCAGTATTTT.